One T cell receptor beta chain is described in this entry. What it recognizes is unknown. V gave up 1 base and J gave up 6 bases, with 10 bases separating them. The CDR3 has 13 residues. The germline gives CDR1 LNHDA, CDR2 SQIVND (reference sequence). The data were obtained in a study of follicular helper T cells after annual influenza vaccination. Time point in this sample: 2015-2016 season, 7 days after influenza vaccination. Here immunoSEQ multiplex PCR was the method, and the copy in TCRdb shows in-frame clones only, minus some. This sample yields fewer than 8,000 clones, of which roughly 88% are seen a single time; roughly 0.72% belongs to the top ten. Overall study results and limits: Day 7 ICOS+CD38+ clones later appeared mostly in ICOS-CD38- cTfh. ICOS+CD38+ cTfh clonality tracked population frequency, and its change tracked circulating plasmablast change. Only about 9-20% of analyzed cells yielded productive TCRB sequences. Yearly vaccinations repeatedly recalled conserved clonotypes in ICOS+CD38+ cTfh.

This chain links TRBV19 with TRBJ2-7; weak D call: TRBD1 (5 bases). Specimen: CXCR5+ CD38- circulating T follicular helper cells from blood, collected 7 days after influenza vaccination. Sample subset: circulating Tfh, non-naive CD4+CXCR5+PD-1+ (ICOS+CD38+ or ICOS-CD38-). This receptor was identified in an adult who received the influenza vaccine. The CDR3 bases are TGTGCCAGTAGTATAGTTCTAAGGGGCGAGCAGTACTTC. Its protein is CASSIVLRGEQYF.